These T cell receptor beta chains were read from a single sample in a study of blood T cells in healthy people across ages. TCRdb reanalysed the 5' RACE reads using MiXCR and keeps one entry per CDR3 protein. The sample has about 1,000,000 distinct CDR3 sequences, less than 50% seen once. The material sequenced was blood. The source of these receptors is a woman in her sixties or seventies in good health. The CDR3 runs from the conserved cysteine through the conserved F or W. D genes are given only for firm matches. Expanded clones get a size class; other rows say once, few or many, or leave the size out.

clone size	CDR3 length	V gene	D gene	J gene	CDR3 DNA	CDR3 protein
-	14	TRBV28	-	TRBJ2-3	TGTGCCAGCAAGGGCATTGTCAGCACAGATACGCAGTATTTT	CASKGIVSTDTQYF
few	16	TRBV5-5	-	TRBJ2-2	TGTGCCAGCAGCTTGATGGGACTCATGAACACCGGGGAGCTGTTTTTT	CASSLMGLMNTGELFF
few	14	TRBV6-6	-	TRBJ2-7	TGTGCCAGCAGTTACTTGCGGGCGGGCCAAGAGCAGTACTTC	CASSYLRAGQEQYF
-	16	TRBV6-5	-	TRBJ2-2	TGTGCCAGCAGTTCCCTCGGGACTCTGAACACCGGGGAGCTGTTTTTT	CASSSLGTLNTGELFF
-	18	TRBV3-1	-	TRBJ2-2	TGTGCCAGCAGCCAACCCTTGCTTGGACATTCGAACACCGGGGAGCTGTTTTTT	CASSQPLLGHSNTGELFF
-	16	TRBV30	TRBD1	TRBJ2-3	TGTGCCTGGAACCCCGGGACAGGGTCTGGTGGAGATACGCAGTATTTT	CAWNPGTGSGGDTQYF
few	16	TRBV20-1	-	TRBJ1-4	TGCAGTGCTAGAGAACGACGCAGGGGCGGATATGAAAAACTGTTTTTT	CSARERRRGGYEKLFF
-	10	TRBV20-1	-	TRBJ2-7	TGCAGTGCTCAGGGCGACGAGCAGTACTTC	CSAQGDEQYF
-	13	TRBV7-2	-	TRBJ2-7	TGTGCCAGCAGCGTCGATCGGGCCCACGAGCAGTACTTC	CASSVDRAHEQYF
-	19	TRBV12-3/TRBV12-4	TRBD1	TRBJ2-4	TGTGCCAGCAGAGAACGAACCCACAGGGGGCGATGGACCAAAAACATCCAGTACTTC	CASRERTHRGRWTKNIQYF
-	16	TRBV12-3/TRBV12-4	TRBD1	TRBJ2-4	TGTGCCAGCAGTCCTTCCCCGGGACAGGGTCGGCACGTTCAGTACTTC	CASSPSPGQGRHVQYF
few	14	TRBV7-2	-	TRBJ1-6	TGTGCCAGCACCCTCAGAGGGAAAAATTCACCCCTCCACTTT	CASTLRGKNSPLHF
once	15	TRBV12-3/TRBV12-4	TRBD2	TRBJ2-3	TGTGCCAGCAGTTATCTCGGGAGGAGCACAGATACGGAGTATTTT	CASSYLGRSTDTEYF
-	16	TRBV18	-	TRBJ1-4	TGTGCCAGCTCATCCGAACCGGGACCGATTAATGAAAAACTGTTTTTT	CASSSEPGPINEKLFF
few	15	TRBV20-1	-	TRBJ2-1	TGCAGTGCTATGAGGTTTGAAAGCTCCTACAATGAGCAGTTCTTC	CSAMRFESSYNEQFF
few	16	TRBV12-3/TRBV12-4	TRBD2	TRBJ2-3	TGTGCCAGCAGTCCCTTAGGGGCGGGAGGAACAGATACGCAGTATTTT	CASSPLGAGGTDTQYF
-	16	TRBV20-1	TRBD2	TRBJ2-1	TGCAGTGCTAGAACCCCTCTAGCGGGGAAAAACAATGAGCAGTTCTTC	CSARTPLAGKNNEQFF
once	13	TRBV27	-	TRBJ2-5	TGTGCCAGCAGTCCACAGGGTTGGGAGACCCGGTACTTC	CASSPQGWETRYF
-	13	TRBV6-6	-	TRBJ2-5	TGTGCCAGCGGTAAGGGTACCCAAGAGACCCAGTACTTC	CASGKGTQETQYF
-	16	TRBV27	TRBD1	TRBJ1-5	TGTGCCAGCAGTTCCCGACAGGGCCGTACCGATCAGCCCCAGCATTTT	CASSSRQGRTDQPQHF
-	14	TRBV7-8	-	TRBJ2-5	TGTGCCAGCAGCAAAAACAGGGCTGGGGAGACCCAGTACTTC	CASSKNRAGETQYF
-	13	TRBV7-8	-	TRBJ2-7	TGTGCCAGCAGCTTAGCGCGGGTCTACGAGCAGTACTTC	CASSLARVYEQYF
-	16	TRBV5-6	-	TRBJ2-7	TGTGCCAGCAGCTTACGGCGGCAGGGGGGAGCCTACGAGCAGTACTTC	CASSLRRQGGAYEQYF
-	16	TRBV15	-	TRBJ1-2	TGTGCCACCAGCTCGAATCGGGCAGGGCTTGTCGGTGGCTACACCTTC	CATSSNRAGLVGGYTF
few	17	TRBV27	TRBD1	TRBJ1-2	TGTGCCAGCAGTTTTGACCCACCAGGGGGCGATTACTATGGCTACACCTTC	CASSFDPPGGDYYGYTF
-	19	TRBV2	TRBD2	TRBJ2-4	TGTGCCAGCAGTGAAGCATGGACTAGCGGGAGAAGAAGCGGAAACATTCAGTACTTC	CASSEAWTSGRRSGNIQYF
-	14	TRBV3-1	TRBD2	TRBJ2-5	TGTGCCAGCAGCCGAGTTGGCGGGGGAAATGAGCAGTACTTC	CASSRVGGGNEQYF
few	14	TRBV27	TRBD1	TRBJ2-7	TGTGCCAGCAGGAGTTTAGACAGGGTATCCGAGCAGTACTTC	CASRSLDRVSEQYF
-	15	TRBV29-1	TRBD2	TRBJ2-7	TGCAGCGTGAGGGGGGCGGCGGGGGGTTCCTACGAGCAGTACTTC	CSVRGAAGGSYEQYF
-	15	TRBV15	TRBD1	TRBJ1-2	TGTGCCACCGGCAGAGGAGACAGGGGGCGCGAGGGCTACACCTTC	CATGRGDRGREGYTF
few	14	TRBV2	TRBD2	TRBJ2-4	TGTGCCAGCGTTTCTGCGGGGGTTAAAAACATTCAGTACTTC	CASVSAGVKNIQYF
-	14	TRBV20-1	TRBD1	TRBJ2-3	TGCAGTGCTAGAGGGACAGGGGCCACAGATACGCAGTATTTT	CSARGTGATDTQYF
-	12	TRBV27	-	TRBJ2-7	TGTGCCAGCGCCGGAGGGTCCTACGAGCAGTACTTC	CASAGGSYEQYF
-	14	TRBV5-1	-	TRBJ2-2	TGCGCCAGCCGAAAATTGCATGGAACCGGGGAGCTGTTTTTT	CASRKLHGTGELFF
many	15	TRBV20-1	-	TRBJ2-3	TGCAGTGCTCCTCACTACAAGGGCCTTGGGGATACGCAGTATTTT	CSAPHYKGLGDTQYF
-	14	TRBV25-1	-	TRBJ1-1	TGTGCCACAAGGGGGGGGGGTATAAACACTGAAGCTTTCTTT	CATRGGGINTEAFF